The T cell receptor (beta chain) under discussion was sequenced for a study of cytomegalovirus exposure and HLA in healthy donors. The protocol was immunoSEQ multiplex PCR, while the TCRdb copy is restricted to in-frame clones and leaves out a portion. Seen here are under 130,000 clones, roughly 86% observed once, and the top ten hold 4%. Points from the study as a whole: Among TCR beta chains, those listed as cytomegalovirus-associated numbered approximately 150.

V was clipped by 5 bases and J by 7 bases, with 9 bases between them. The germline gives CDR1 SGHTA, CDR2 FQGNSA. The CDR3 extends over 12 amino acids. To note about this clone: Its specificity is not known.

This TCR was sampled from a woman under 30 in good health and CMV-seropositive. Sequencing was performed on PBMCs. The J gene is TRBJ1-5, the V gene TRBV7-2; D remains unclear. The CDR3 is CASSPAGQPQHF. The CDR3 nucleotides read TGTGCCAGCAGCCCAGCGGGACAGCCCCAGCATTTT.